This T cell receptor beta chain was obtained from a study of T cell repertoires in cytomegalovirus infection. For the study at large: Public signatures in TCR beta pointed to CMV infection and matching HLA type.

TCRdb passed the reads through MiXCR, listing each CDR3 protein once. The table records 150,000 to 200,000 distinct CDR3 sequences, over 15% of them present only once. V shed 5 bases and J 3 bases; nucleotides not matched to a gene: 6. This CDR3 region has 15 residues. CDR1 SGHAT and CDR2 FQNNGV come from the germline V gene. Study-level results: CMV-specific TCR beta clonotypes restricted by HLA-C dominated the ex vivo response. Summed frequency of shared TCR beta families picked out CMV carriers who also had the relevant HLA.

For this clonotype: The target antigen is unknown.

The receptor was isolated from a human donor in good health (CMV status not recorded). Some clones in this sample may be carry-over from other donors' samples. The rearrangement joins TRBV11-2 to TRBJ1-5, with 8 bases matching TRBD1. Sequenced material: CD8+ T cells from PBMCs. The CDR3 sequence is CASSRTGMANQPQHF. Here the CDR3 DNA reads TGTGCCAGCAGCAGGACAGGGATGGCCAATCAGCCCCAGCATTTT.